This TCR beta chain was sequenced during a study of blood T cell repertoires in COVID-19. V was clipped by 2 bases and J by 1 base, with 5 bases between them. Germline CDR1 reads SGHDN; CDR2 reads FVKESK. The CDR3 covers 13 residues. Authors' analysis steps: Counts of nucleated cells, estimated from reference gene primer amplification, were obtained. Produced via immunoSEQ multiplex PCR; TCRdb's table is partial and in-frame only. The V and J calls and clone size are taken from that table; D and trimming were inferred from the DNA. The sample records more than 85,000 clones, approximately 93% being singletons.

The sample taken for sequencing was peripheral blood. The clonotype was recovered from a man in his fifties or sixties with acute or convalescent COVID-19. The rearrangement uses TRBV14 and TRBJ1-1; D uncertain. CDR3 sequence: CASSQLGNTEAFF. CDR3 in DNA: TGTGCCAGCAGCCAACTAGGGAACACTGAAGCTTTCTTT.